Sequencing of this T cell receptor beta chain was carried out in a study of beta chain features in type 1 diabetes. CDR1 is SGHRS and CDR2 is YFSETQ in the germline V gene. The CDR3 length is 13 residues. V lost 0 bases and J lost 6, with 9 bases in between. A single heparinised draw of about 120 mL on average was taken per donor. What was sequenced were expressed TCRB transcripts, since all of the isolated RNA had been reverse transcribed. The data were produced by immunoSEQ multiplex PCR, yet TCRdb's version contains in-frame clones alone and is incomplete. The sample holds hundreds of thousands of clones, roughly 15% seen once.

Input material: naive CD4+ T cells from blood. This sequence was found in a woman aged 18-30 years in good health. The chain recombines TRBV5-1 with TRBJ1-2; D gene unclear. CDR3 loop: CASSLGPQDGYTF. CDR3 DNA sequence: TGCGCCAGCAGCTTGGGACCGCAAGATGGCTACACCTTC.